This entry features one T cell receptor beta chain sequence. This entry belongs to a study of blood T cell repertoires in COVID-19. Germline CDR1 and CDR2: SGHDT and YYEEEE. This CDR3 is built from 16 residues. The germline V and J ends were trimmed by 1 base and 2 bases, with 13 bases remaining between them. Libraries were prepared by immunoSEQ multiplex PCR; TCRdb keeps only in-frame clonotypes and omits some of them. The table records 130,000 or so clones, 80% to 90% of them present only once. Sequencing input: peripheral blood. The chain has TRBV5-6 and TRBJ2-1, with unresolved D. The TCR comes from a woman between 45 and 60 years old with acute or convalescent COVID-19. CDR3 sequence (DNA): TGTGCCAGCAGCTTGTTACAGTCGACCCCCTACAATGAGCAGTTCTTC. This encodes CASSLLQSTPYNEQFF.